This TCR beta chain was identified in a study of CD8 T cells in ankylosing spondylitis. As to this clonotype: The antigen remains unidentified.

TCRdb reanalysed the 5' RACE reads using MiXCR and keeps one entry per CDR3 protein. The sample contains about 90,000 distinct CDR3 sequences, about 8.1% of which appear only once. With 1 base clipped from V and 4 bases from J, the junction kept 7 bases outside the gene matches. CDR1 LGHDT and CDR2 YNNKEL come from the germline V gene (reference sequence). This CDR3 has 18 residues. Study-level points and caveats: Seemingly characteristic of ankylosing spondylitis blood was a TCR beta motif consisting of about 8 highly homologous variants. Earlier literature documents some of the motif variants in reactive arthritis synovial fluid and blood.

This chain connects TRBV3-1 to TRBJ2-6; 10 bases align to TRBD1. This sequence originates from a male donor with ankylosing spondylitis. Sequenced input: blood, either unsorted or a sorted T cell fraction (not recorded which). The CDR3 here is CASSQVDRGVYGANVLTF. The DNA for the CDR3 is TGTGCCAGCAGCCAAGTGGACAGGGGGGTTTACGGGGCCAACGTCCTGACTTTC. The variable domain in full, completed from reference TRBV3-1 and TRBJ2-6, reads DTAVSQTPKYLVTQMGNDKSIKCEQNLGHDTMYWYKQDSKKFLKIMFSYNNKELIINETVPNRFSPKSPDKAHLNLHINSLELGDSAVYFCASSQVDRGVYGANVLTFGAGSRLTVL.